A selection of T cell receptor beta chains follows, all from one sample in a study of T cell repertoires and leukemia-associated antigens. These receptors' antigens are unknown. TCRdb independently ran MiXCR on the 5' RACE reads; one entry per CDR3 protein. The sample has about 15,000 distinct CDR3 sequences; 35% to 45% are singletons. The sequenced sample consisted of CD3+ T cells sorted from blood and cultured. These receptors were obtained from a female donor in good health. Both conserved end residues are part of each CDR3. The order of the fields is clone size, D gene, V gene, J gene, CDR3 DNA, CDR3 protein. A D gene is named only where the DNA matches it firmly. Not every row has a clone size; where given, it reads once, few, many or a size class.

size: few
D: TRBD1
V: TRBV6-5
J: TRBJ2-5
DNA: TGTGCCACTCTCGTCCCGTCGACAGGGACCAAAGAGACCCAGTACTTC
CDR3: CATLVPSTGTKETQYF

size: -
D: TRBD2
V: TRBV7-2
J: TRBJ2-7
DNA: TGTGCCAGCAGCTTGCTACTAGCGGGAGTTCACGAGCAGTACTTC
CDR3: CASSLLLAGVHEQYF

size: -
D: -
V: TRBV18
J: TRBJ1-2
DNA: TGTGCCAGCTTCGGCGGACTGTATGGCTACACCTTC
CDR3: CASFGGLYGYTF

size: -
D: -
V: TRBV19
J: TRBJ2-6
DNA: TGTGCCAGTAGTTTGACGACTGAACTGGCGGCCAACGTCCTGACTTTC
CDR3: CASSLTTELAANVLTF

size: medium-sized
D: TRBD2
V: TRBV20-1
J: TRBJ2-1
DNA: TGCAGTGCTAGAGAGCCAGCGGGAGGGGCTTCTAGTGAGCAGTTCTTC
CDR3: CSAREPAGGASSEQFF

size: -
D: TRBD2
V: TRBV29-1
J: TRBJ2-3
DNA: TGCAGCGTTGAAGAGATCGATACGGGGCTAGCGGGACACACAGATACGCAGTATTTT
CDR3: CSVEEIDTGLAGHTDTQYF

size: medium-sized
D: -
V: TRBV7-8
J: TRBJ2-1
DNA: TGTGCCAGCAGCCCCGGCCGGGGGCTCTACAATGAGCAGTTCTTC
CDR3: CASSPGRGLYNEQFF

size: -
D: -
V: TRBV20-1
J: TRBJ2-1
DNA: TGCAGTGCTAGTCCCCCAGAGCTGGGTTACGATGGGCAGCTCTTC
CDR3: CSASPPELGYDGQLF

size: medium-sized
D: TRBD1
V: TRBV20-1
J: TRBJ1-5
DNA: TGCAGTGCTAGAGGTCAGGGGGCGAAGCAGCCCCAGCATTTT
CDR3: CSARGQGAKQPQHF

size: -
D: TRBD2
V: TRBV5-1
J: TRBJ2-7
DNA: TGCGCCAGCAGCCTCGGGACTAGCGGGCCCTCGGAGCAGTACTTC
CDR3: CASSLGTSGPSEQYF

size: medium-sized
D: -
V: TRBV29-1
J: TRBJ2-3
DNA: TGCAGCGTTGGACAGGCTAGCACAGATACGCAGTATTTT
CDR3: CSVGQASTDTQYF

size: many
D: -
V: TRBV6-2/TRBV6-3
J: TRBJ2-2
DNA: TGTGCCAGCAGTTACGTGGCAGGGGAGCTGTTTTTT
CDR3: CASSYVAGELFF

size: -
D: -
V: TRBV7-2
J: TRBJ2-3
DNA: TGTGCCAGCAGCCTAGTGGCCAGTTTACACTATAGCAATCAGCCCCAGTATTTT
CDR3: CASSLVASLHYSNQPQYF

size: -
D: -
V: TRBV19
J: TRBJ2-7
DNA: TGTGCCAGTAGTATGGGGATTCTAGCGACAGCCAAAAACACCCAGTACTTC
CDR3: CASSMGILATAKNTQYF

size: -
D: -
V: TRBV9
J: TRBJ2-1
DNA: TGTGCCAGCAGCCACCACTTCCTAACCGGGACTGGGGACAATGAGCAGTTCTTC
CDR3: CASSHHFLTGTGDNEQFF

size: many
D: -
V: TRBV12-3/TRBV12-4
J: TRBJ2-1
DNA: TGTGCCAGCAGTTTAGGTCGGGGATCCTACAATGAGCAGTTCTTC
CDR3: CASSLGRGSYNEQFF

size: medium-sized
D: -
V: TRBV20-1
J: TRBJ2-7
DNA: TGCAGTGCTCGTCTAGTCCCAGGGGATGTCAACGAGCAGTACTTC
CDR3: CSARLVPGDVNEQYF

size: once
D: -
V: TRBV2
J: TRBJ2-5
DNA: TGTGCCAGCAGTCCACTAGCAGGAGGGGAAGGGACCCAGTACTTC
CDR3: CASSPLAGGEGTQYF

size: -
D: TRBD2
V: TRBV6-1
J: TRBJ2-1
DNA: TGTGTCAGCAGTGGGACTAGCGGGGGCGATGAGCAGTTCTTC
CDR3: CVSSGTSGGDEQFF

size: many
D: TRBD1
V: TRBV12-5
J: TRBJ2-7
DNA: TGTGCTAGTGGTTTGGTACAGAAGACAGGGGCGCCGGGGGAGCAGTACTTC
CDR3: CASGLVQKTGAPGEQYF

size: medium-sized
D: -
V: TRBV4-1
J: TRBJ1-1
DNA: TGCGCCAGCAGCCAAGGAATAGTGAACACTGAAGCTTTCTTT
CDR3: CASSQGIVNTEAFF

size: medium-sized
D: -
V: TRBV29-1
J: TRBJ2-3
DNA: TGCAGCGTTGAACCCGAACTAGCAACAAATACGCAGTATTTT
CDR3: CSVEPELATNTQYF

size: once
D: TRBD2
V: TRBV5-1
J: TRBJ2-4
DNA: TGCGCCAGCAGCTTGGGAACAGCGGGAGACGGGGCCAAAAACATTCAGTACTTC
CDR3: CASSLGTAGDGAKNIQYF

size: once
D: TRBD1
V: TRBV6-5
J: TRBJ2-1
DNA: TGTGCCAGCAGTAGACAGGGTAGCTCCTACAATGAGCAGTTCTTC
CDR3: CASSRQGSSYNEQFF

size: -
D: TRBD2
V: TRBV5-1
J: TRBJ2-7
DNA: TGCGCCAGCAGCTCCTGGACTAGCGGGAAGGACGAGCAGTACTTC
CDR3: CASSSWTSGKDEQYF

size: medium-sized
D: -
V: TRBV29-1
J: TRBJ2-3
DNA: TGCAGCGTTGAAGGAACTAAAGATACGCAGTATTTT
CDR3: CSVEGTKDTQYF

size: many
D: -
V: TRBV28
J: TRBJ1-1
DNA: TGTGCCAGCACCCCGATAGGCAGAGGCACTGAAGCTTTCTTT
CDR3: CASTPIGRGTEAFF

size: medium-sized
D: TRBD2
V: TRBV5-1
J: TRBJ2-1
DNA: TGCGCCAGCAGCCCCTCGTCCCTAGCGGGGGCTGGTCTCTTC
CDR3: CASSPSSLAGAGLF

size: -
D: -
V: TRBV20-1
J: TRBJ2-1
DNA: TGCAGTGCTTACGGGAATGAGCGGCTCTTC
CDR3: CSAYGNERLF

size: medium-sized
D: -
V: TRBV5-1
J: TRBJ1-1
DNA: TGCGCCAGCAGCTACAGGGCGAGGAACACTGAAGCTTTCTTT
CDR3: CASSYRARNTEAFF

size: medium-sized
D: TRBD1
V: TRBV20-1
J: TRBJ2-1
DNA: TGCAGTGCTAGAGATCCCAGGGGGCTCTACAATGAGCAGTTCTTC
CDR3: CSARDPRGLYNEQFF

size: -
D: TRBD1
V: TRBV10-3
J: TRBJ2-1
DNA: TGTGCCATCAGGCCCGGACAGGGCTATCGTGAGCAGTTCTTC
CDR3: CAIRPGQGYREQFF

size: medium-sized
D: -
V: TRBV29-1
J: TRBJ1-1
DNA: TGCAGCGTTCGTCAGGGGAACACTGAAGCTTTCTTT
CDR3: CSVRQGNTEAFF

size: -
D: -
V: TRBV7-9
J: TRBJ2-1
DNA: TGTGCCAACAGCCGGGGCAATGAGCAGTTCTTT
CDR3: CANSRGNEQFF

size: medium-sized
D: -
V: TRBV5-1
J: TRBJ2-3
DNA: TGCGCCAGCAGCTTGGGACGAGACCCCACAGATACGCAGTATTTT
CDR3: CASSLGRDPTDTQYF

size: many
D: TRBD1
V: TRBV19
J: TRBJ1-2
DNA: TGTGCCAGTAGTATCGGGACAGTGCCTCGCTACACCTTC
CDR3: CASSIGTVPRYTF

size: medium-sized
D: TRBD1
V: TRBV29-1
J: TRBJ2-1
DNA: TGCAGCGTTGACGGGACAGGGTGGTTCTTC
CDR3: CSVDGTGWFF

size: once
D: -
V: TRBV20-1
J: TRBJ2-4
DNA: TGCAGTGCTAGCTTGGGGGCCAAAAACATTCAGTACTTC
CDR3: CSASLGAKNIQYF

size: medium-sized
D: TRBD1
V: TRBV5-1
J: TRBJ1-6
DNA: TGCGCCAGCAGATTCGGACAGGTTGATTCACCCCTCCACTTT
CDR3: CASRFGQVDSPLHF

size: many
D: -
V: TRBV5-4
J: TRBJ2-3
DNA: TGTGCCAGCAGCTTTAGCACAGATACGCAGTATTTT
CDR3: CASSFSTDTQYF

size: medium-sized
D: -
V: TRBV25-1
J: TRBJ2-5
DNA: TGTGCCAGCAGTTTCGGAGGGGGCGTAATTGGGGAGACCCAGTACTTC
CDR3: CASSFGGGVIGETQYF

size: medium-sized
D: TRBD2
V: TRBV20-1
J: TRBJ2-1
DNA: TGCAGTGCCACCGGGACTAGCGGGACAAGGCCCTACAATGAGCAGTTCTTC
CDR3: CSATGTSGTRPYNEQFF

size: -
D: TRBD1
V: TRBV12-3/TRBV12-4
J: TRBJ2-2
DNA: TGTGCCAGCAGTTTAACCGGGACAGGGCTGGACGGGGAGCTGTTTTTT
CDR3: CASSLTGTGLDGELFF

size: -
D: -
V: TRBV10-3
J: TRBJ1-2
DNA: TGTGCCGTCAGTGAAAGACTGGGCTGGGGCTACACCTTC
CDR3: CAVSERLGWGYTF

size: medium-sized
D: TRBD2
V: TRBV29-1
J: TRBJ2-7
DNA: TGCAGCGTTGAACTAGCGGGAGTAATTGGTGTGCAGCAGTACTTC
CDR3: CSVELAGVIGVQQYF

size: once
D: -
V: TRBV20-1
J: TRBJ2-1
DNA: TGCAGTGCATCGGATGGGGGGGAGCAGTTCTTC
CDR3: CSASDGGEQFF

size: -
D: -
V: TRBV5-1
J: TRBJ1-3
DNA: TGCGCCAGCAGCCCGTGGGGGCCGAGCTCTGGAAACACCATATATTTT
CDR3: CASSPWGPSSGNTIYF

size: -
D: TRBD2
V: TRBV20-1
J: TRBJ2-1
DNA: TGCAGTGCCATGGGACTAGCGAGAGGAGGTGAGCAGTTCTTC
CDR3: CSAMGLARGGEQFF

size: medium-sized
D: -
V: TRBV27
J: TRBJ2-7
DNA: TGTGCCAGCAGTTTATATTCAGGGGCCGGCACGCAGTACTTC
CDR3: CASSLYSGAGTQYF

size: few
D: -
V: TRBV12-3/TRBV12-4
J: TRBJ2-5
DNA: TGTGCCAGCAGTTTAACGCGCTGGGAGACCCAGTACTTC
CDR3: CASSLTRWETQYF

size: -
D: -
V: TRBV18
J: TRBJ2-7
DNA: TGTGCCAGCTCACCGGGGCGGGACCCCTACGAGCAGTACTTC
CDR3: CASSPGRDPYEQYF

size: medium-sized
D: TRBD2
V: TRBV12-3/TRBV12-4
J: TRBJ2-1
DNA: TGTGCCAGCAGTTTCGGCGGGAGTTCCTACAATGAGCAGTTCTTC
CDR3: CASSFGGSSYNEQFF

size: -
D: -
V: TRBV20-1
J: TRBJ1-3
DNA: TGCAGTGCTGGGGTGCAGGGTTATGGAAACACCATATATTTT
CDR3: CSAGVQGYGNTIYF

size: -
D: TRBD1
V: TRBV27
J: TRBJ1-6
DNA: TGTGCCAGCAGTTTTGTGGACAGGGGAATTTCACCCCTCCGCTTT
CDR3: CASSFVDRGISPLRF

size: medium-sized
D: TRBD2
V: TRBV6-2/TRBV6-3
J: TRBJ2-7
DNA: TGTGCCAGCAGCAAGACCTCGAAATCAGCGGGATTTAGCCACGAGCAGTACTTC
CDR3: CASSKTSKSAGFSHEQYF

size: -
D: -
V: TRBV4-3
J: TRBJ2-5
DNA: TGCGCCAGCAGCCAAGACGGAGGGGGCCTGTTATCAGAGACCCTGTACTTC
CDR3: CASSQDGGGLLSETLYF